This TCR beta chain derives from a study of beta chain features in type 1 diabetes. Overall study findings and caveats: When Type 1 diabetes patients were examined, their TCRB CDR3s proved moderately but significantly shorter in all four CD4+ subsets. Researchers cautioned that cDNA sequencing could over-represent cells with high TCR expression.

Cells sorted by CD45RO/CCR7/CD25/CD127/CD95/CD27 comprised CD4+ naive, central memory, regulatory and stem cell-like memory cells. All of the isolated RNA was reverse transcribed, so expressed TCRB transcripts were sequenced. TCRdb's table, derived via immunoSEQ multiplex PCR, lists solely in-frame clones and lacks some. This table holds hundreds of thousands of clones, over 13% found once. Points on this clone: Its specificity is not known. Other DNA variants within this sample encode the same CDR3.

V gave up 0 bases and J gave up 9 bases, with 10 bases separating them. This CDR3 spans 13 amino acids. Germline CDR1 and CDR2: SGHRS and YFSETQ. The V and J genes are TRBV5-1 and TRBJ2-1, with a tentative D call TRBD2 (5 bases). This receptor was identified in a man younger than 30 with type 1 diabetes. Sequencing was performed on naive CD4+ T cells from blood. DNA for the CDR3: TGCGCCAGCAGCTTGGGTCTGGAGGTTGAGCAGTTCTTC. Translation: CASSLGLEVEQFF.